This TCR beta chain was sequenced during a study of blood T cell repertoires in COVID-19. V shed 5 bases and J shed 10 bases, with 12 bases lying between them. The CDR3 spans 12 residues. The germline CDR1 and CDR2 sequences are SEHNR and FQNEAQ (reference sequence). Measured with immunoSEQ multiplex PCR; TCRdb has only the in-frame clones, and not every one. The data show about 100,000 clones, just under 85% seen once. Sequencing was done on a sample of peripheral blood. The TCR comes from a man aged 45-60 years with active or convalescent COVID-19. This sequence joins TRBV7-9 and TRBJ1-5, with D perhaps matching TRBD1 (5 bases). The CDR3 here is CASSPPGKPQHF. The CDR3, as DNA: TGTGCCAGCAGCCCCCCAGGGAAACCCCAGCATTTT.